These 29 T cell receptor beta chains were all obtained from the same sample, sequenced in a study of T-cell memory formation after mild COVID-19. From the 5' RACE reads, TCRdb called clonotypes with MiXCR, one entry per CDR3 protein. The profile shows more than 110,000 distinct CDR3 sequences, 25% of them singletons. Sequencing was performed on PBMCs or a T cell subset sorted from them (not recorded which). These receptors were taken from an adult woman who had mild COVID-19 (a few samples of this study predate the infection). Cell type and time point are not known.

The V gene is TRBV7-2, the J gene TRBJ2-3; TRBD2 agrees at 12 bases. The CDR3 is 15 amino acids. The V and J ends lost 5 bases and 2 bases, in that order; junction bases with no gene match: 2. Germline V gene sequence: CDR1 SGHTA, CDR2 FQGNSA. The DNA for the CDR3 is TGTGCCAGCAGCCGACTAGCGGGGGTCACAGATACGCAGTATTTT. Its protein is CASSRLAGVTDTQYF.

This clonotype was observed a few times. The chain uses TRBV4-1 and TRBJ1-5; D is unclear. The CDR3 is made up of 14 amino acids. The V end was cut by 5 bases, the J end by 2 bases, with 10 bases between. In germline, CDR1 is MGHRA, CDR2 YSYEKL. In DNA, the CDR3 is TGCGCCAGCAGCGTAGGATTTGGCAATCAGCCCCAGCATTTT. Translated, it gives CASSVGFGNQPQHF.

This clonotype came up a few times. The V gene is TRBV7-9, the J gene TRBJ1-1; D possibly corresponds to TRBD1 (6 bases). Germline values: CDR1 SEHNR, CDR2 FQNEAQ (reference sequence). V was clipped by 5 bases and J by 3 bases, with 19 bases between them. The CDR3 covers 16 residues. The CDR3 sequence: CASSPTPGEWYTEAFF. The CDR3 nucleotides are TGTGCCAGCAGCCCCACACCAGGGGAATGGTACACTGAAGCTTTCTTT.

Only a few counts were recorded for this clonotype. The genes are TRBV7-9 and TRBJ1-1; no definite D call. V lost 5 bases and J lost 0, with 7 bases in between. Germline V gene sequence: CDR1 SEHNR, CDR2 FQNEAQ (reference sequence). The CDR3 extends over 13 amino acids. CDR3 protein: CASSPTMNTEAFF. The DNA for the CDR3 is TGTGCCAGCAGCCCTACTATGAACACTGAAGCTTTCTTT.

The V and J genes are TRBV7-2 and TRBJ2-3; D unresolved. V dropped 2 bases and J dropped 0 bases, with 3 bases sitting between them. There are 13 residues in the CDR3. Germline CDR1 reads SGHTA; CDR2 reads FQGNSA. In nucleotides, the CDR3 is TGTGCCAGCAGCTTAATGAGCACAGATACGCAGTATTTT. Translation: CASSLMSTDTQYF.

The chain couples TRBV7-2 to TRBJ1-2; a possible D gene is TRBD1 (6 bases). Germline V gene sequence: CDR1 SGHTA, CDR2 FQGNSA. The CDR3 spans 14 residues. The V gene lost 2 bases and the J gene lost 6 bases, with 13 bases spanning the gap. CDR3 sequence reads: CASSLISAGDGYTF. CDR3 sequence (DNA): TGTGCCAGCAGCTTAATCTCGGCAGGGGATGGCTACACCTTC.

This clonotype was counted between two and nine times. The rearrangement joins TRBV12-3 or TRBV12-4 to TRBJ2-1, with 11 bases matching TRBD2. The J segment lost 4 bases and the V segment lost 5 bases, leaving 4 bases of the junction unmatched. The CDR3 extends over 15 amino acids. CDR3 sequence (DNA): TGTGCCAGCAGTAAACTAGCGGGAGTGTACAATGAGCAGTTCTTC. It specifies CASSKLAGVYNEQFF.

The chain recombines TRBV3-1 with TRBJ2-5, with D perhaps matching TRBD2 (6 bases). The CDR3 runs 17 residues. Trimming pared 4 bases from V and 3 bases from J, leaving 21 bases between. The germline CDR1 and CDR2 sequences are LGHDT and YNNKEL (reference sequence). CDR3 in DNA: TGTGCCAGCAGCCTACCCTTCGCTCGACTAGAGAAAGAGACCCAGTACTTC. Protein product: CASSLPFARLEKETQYF.

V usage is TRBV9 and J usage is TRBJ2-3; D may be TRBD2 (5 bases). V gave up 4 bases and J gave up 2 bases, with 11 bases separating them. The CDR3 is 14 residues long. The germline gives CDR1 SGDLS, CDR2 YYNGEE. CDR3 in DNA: TGTGCCAGCAGCCCGGGGTCGTTCACAGATACGCAGTATTTT. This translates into CASSPGSFTDTQYF.

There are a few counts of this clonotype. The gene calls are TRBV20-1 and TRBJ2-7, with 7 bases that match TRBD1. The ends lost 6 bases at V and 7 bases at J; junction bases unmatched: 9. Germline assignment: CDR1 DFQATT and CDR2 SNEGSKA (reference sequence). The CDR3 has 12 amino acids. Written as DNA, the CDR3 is TGCAGTGCCCAGGGACAGTCAGTGGAGCAGTACTTC. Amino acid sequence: CSAQGQSVEQYF.

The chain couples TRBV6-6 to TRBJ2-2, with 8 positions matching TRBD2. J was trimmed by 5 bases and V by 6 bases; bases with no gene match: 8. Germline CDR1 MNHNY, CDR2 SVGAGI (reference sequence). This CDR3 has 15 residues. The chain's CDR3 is CASSNPGLVTGELFF. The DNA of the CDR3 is TGTGCCAGCAGCAATCCGGGACTAGTGACCGGGGAGCTGTTTTTT.

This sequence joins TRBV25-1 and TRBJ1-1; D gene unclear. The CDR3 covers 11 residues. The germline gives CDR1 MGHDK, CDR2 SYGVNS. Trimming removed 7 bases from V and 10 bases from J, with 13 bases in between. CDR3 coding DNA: TGTGCCAGCATCGGGATCTTAGGAGCTTTCTTT. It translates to CASIGILGAFF.

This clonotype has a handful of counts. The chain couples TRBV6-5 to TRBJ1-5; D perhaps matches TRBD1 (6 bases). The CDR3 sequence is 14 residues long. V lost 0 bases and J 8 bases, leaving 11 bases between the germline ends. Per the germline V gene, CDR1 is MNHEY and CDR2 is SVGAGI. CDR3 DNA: TGTGCCAGCAGTTACTCTCAGGGGATGGAGCCCCAGCATTTT. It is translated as CASSYSQGMEPQHF.

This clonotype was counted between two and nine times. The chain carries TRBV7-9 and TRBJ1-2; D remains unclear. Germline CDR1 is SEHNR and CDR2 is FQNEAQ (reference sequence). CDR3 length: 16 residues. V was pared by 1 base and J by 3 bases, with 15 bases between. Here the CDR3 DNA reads TGTGCCAGCAGCTTAGGAGGTGTTGGAGGACACTATGGCTACACCTTC. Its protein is CASSLGGVGGHYGYTF.

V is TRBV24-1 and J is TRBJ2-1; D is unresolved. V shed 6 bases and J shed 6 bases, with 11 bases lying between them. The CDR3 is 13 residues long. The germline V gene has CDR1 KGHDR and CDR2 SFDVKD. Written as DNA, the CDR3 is TGTGCCACCAGTCGCGATGTGGGCAATGAGCAGTTCTTC. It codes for CATSRDVGNEQFF.

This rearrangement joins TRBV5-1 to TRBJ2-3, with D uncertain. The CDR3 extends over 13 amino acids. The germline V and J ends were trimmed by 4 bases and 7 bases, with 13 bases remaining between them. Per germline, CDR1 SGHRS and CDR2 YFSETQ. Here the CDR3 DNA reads TGCGCCAGCAGCGGGCAGGATAGCAATACGCAGTATTTT. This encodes CASSGQDSNTQYF. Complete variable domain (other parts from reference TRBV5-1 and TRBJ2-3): KAGVTQTPRYLIKTRGQQVTLSCSPISGHRSVSWYQQTPGQGLQFLFEYFSETQRNKGNFPGRFSGRQFSNSRSEMNVSTLELGDSALYLCASSGQDSNTQYFGPGTRLTVL.

The CDR3 bases are TGTGCCAGCAGCTTCCCGGGGGGGCCGAGGGAGACCCAGTACTTC. As protein: CASSFPGGPRETQYF. The gene calls are TRBV5-6 and TRBJ2-5; 8 nucleotides line up with TRBD2. Germline CDR1 reads SGHDT; CDR2 reads YYEEEE. The J segment lost 5 bases and the V segment lost 2 bases, leaving 8 bases of the junction unmatched. The length of the CDR3 is 15 residues.

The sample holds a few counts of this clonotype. The CDR3 nucleotides read TGTGCCAGCAGCTGGGACAGGGGACGAAATCAGCCCCAGCATTTT. It specifies CASSWDRGRNQPQHF. The J gene is TRBJ1-5, the V gene TRBV5-5; TRBD1 aligns across 10 bases. The germline CDR1 and CDR2 sequences are SGHKS and YYEKEE (reference sequence). V was clipped by 3 bases and J by 4 bases; unmatched bases: 4. The CDR3 totals 15 residues. Drawing the rest from reference TRBV5-5 and TRBJ1-5, the complete variable domain is DAGVTQSPTHLIKTRGQQVTLRCSPISGHKSVSWYQQVLGQGPQFIFQYYEKEERGRGNFPDRFSARQFPNYSSELNVNALLLGDSALYLCASSWDRGRNQPQHFGDGTRLSIL.

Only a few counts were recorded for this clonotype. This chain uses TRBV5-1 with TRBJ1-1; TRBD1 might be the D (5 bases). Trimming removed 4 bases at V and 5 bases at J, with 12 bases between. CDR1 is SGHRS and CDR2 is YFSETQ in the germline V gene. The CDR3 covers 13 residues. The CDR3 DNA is TGCGCCAGCAGCCATGGACGGGGGACTGAAGCTTTCTTT. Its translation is CASSHGRGTEAFF.

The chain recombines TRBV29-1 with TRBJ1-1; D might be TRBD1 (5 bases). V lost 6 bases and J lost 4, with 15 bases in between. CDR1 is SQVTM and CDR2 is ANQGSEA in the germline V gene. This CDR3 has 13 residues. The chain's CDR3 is CSVGGGIGTEAFF. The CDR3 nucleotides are TGCAGCGTCGGTGGGGGTATTGGCACTGAAGCTTTCTTT.

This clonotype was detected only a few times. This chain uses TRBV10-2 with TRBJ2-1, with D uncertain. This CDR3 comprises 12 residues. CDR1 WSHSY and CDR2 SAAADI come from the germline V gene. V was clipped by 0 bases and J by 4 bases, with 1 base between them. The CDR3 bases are TGCGCCAGCAGTGAGTCGTACAATGAGCAGTTCTTC. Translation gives CASSESYNEQFF.

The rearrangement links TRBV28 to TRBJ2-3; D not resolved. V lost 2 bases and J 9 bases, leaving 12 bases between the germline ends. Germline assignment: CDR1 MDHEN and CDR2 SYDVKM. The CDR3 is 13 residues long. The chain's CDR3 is CASSLEFRWTQYF. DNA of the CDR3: TGTGCCAGCAGTTTAGAGTTCCGCTGGACGCAGTATTTT.

The CDR3 bases are TGTGCCAGCAGCGTAGAACAGGGAGCGGCCGGGGAGCTGTTTTTT. As protein: CASSVEQGAAGELFF. The V call is TRBV9, the J call TRBJ2-2, with a tentative D call TRBD1 (6 bases). Trimming pared 0 bases from V and 6 bases from J, leaving 12 bases between. The length of the CDR3 is 15 residues. Germline CDR1 reads SGDLS; CDR2 reads YYNGEE. Full variable domain (remainder filled in from reference TRBV9 and TRBJ2-2): DSGVTQTPKHLITATGQRVTLRCSPRSGDLSVYWYQQSLDQGLQFLIQYYNGEERAKGNILERFSAQQFPDLHSELNLSSLELGDSALYFCASSVEQGAAGELFFGEGSRLTVL.

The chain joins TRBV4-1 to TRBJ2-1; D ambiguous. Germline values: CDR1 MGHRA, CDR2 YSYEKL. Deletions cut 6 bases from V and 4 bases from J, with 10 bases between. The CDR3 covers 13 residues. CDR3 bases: TGCGCCAGCAGTCACGAAGGGTACAATGAGCAGTTCTTC. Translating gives CASSHEGYNEQFF.

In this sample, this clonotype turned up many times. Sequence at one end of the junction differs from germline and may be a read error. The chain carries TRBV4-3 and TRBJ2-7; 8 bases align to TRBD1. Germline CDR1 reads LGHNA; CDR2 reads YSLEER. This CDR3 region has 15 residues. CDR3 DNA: TGTGCCAGCAGCCAAGACAGGGGAAGCTCCTACGAGCAGTACTTC. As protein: CASSQDRGSSYEQYF.

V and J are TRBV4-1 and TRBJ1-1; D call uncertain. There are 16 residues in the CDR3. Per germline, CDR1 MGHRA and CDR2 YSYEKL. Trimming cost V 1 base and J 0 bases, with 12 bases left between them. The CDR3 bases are TGCGCCAGCAGCCAAGGGAGTTCAGGAGTGAACACTGAAGCTTTCTTT. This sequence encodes CASSQGSSGVNTEAFF.

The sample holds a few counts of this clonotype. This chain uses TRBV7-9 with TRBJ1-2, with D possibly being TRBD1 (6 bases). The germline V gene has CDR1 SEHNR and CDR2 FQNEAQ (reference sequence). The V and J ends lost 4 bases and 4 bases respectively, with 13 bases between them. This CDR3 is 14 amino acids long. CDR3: CASSSKTGAYGYTF. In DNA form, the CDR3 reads TGTGCCAGCAGCTCCAAGACAGGAGCCTATGGCTACACCTTC.

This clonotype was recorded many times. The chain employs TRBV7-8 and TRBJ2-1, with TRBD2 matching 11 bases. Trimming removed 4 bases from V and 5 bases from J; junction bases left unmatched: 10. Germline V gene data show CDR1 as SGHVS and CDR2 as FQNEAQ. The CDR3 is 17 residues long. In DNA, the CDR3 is TGTGCCAGCAGCTCGAACTTAGCGGGAGGGACCGACAATGAGCAGTTCTTC. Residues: CASSSNLAGGTDNEQFF.

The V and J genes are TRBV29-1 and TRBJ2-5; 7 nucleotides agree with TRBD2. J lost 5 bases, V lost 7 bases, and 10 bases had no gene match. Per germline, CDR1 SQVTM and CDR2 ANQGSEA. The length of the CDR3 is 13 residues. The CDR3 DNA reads TGCAGCGCCTCGGGGGGAGAAGGGGAGACCCAGTACTTC. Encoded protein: CSASGGEGETQYF.